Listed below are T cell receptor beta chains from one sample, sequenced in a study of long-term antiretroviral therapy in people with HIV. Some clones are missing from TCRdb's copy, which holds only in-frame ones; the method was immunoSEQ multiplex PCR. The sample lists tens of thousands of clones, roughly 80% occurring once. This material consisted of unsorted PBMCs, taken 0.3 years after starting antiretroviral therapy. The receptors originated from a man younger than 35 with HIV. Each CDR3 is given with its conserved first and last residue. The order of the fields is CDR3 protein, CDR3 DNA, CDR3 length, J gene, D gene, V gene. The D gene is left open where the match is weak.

CDR3 protein: CASRSPRQGNEKLFF
CDR3 DNA: TGTGCCAGCCGGTCCCCTAGGCAGGGGAATGAAAAACTGTTTTTT
CDR3 length: 15
J gene: TRBJ1-4
D gene: NA
V gene: TRBV25-1

CDR3 protein: CASSSWDEQYF
CDR3 DNA: TGTGCCAGCAGCTCCTGGGACGAGCAGTACTTC
CDR3 length: 11
J gene: TRBJ2-7
D gene: NA
V gene: TRBV5-4

CDR3 protein: CASSIVTVNQPQHF
CDR3 DNA: TGTGCCAGTAGTATCGTGACAGTCAATCAGCCCCAGCATTTT
CDR3 length: 14
J gene: TRBJ1-5
D gene: NA
V gene: TRBV19

CDR3 protein: CASSLRFGTGSTDTQYF
CDR3 DNA: TGTGCCAGCAGTTTACGTTTTGGGACAGGAAGCACAGATACGCAGTATTTT
CDR3 length: 17
J gene: TRBJ2-3
D gene: TRBD1
V gene: TRBV27

CDR3 protein: CASIGEGPETQYF
CDR3 DNA: TGTGCCAGCATAGGGGAGGGACCAGAGACCCAGTACTTC
CDR3 length: 13
J gene: TRBJ2-5
D gene: TRBD2
V gene: TRBV2

CDR3 protein: CASSPRPQDTQYF
CDR3 DNA: TGTGCCAGCTCACCGCGACCCCAAGATACGCAGTATTTT
CDR3 length: 13
J gene: TRBJ2-3
D gene: NA
V gene: TRBV18

CDR3 protein: CASMTGLSYEQYF
CDR3 DNA: TGTGCCAGCATGACAGGGCTATCCTACGAGCAGTACTTC
CDR3 length: 13
J gene: TRBJ2-7
D gene: TRBD1
V gene: TRBV6-5

CDR3 protein: CASSAGTGTYNEQFF
CDR3 DNA: TGTGCCAGCAGCGCCGGGACAGGCACCTACAATGAGCAGTTCTTC
CDR3 length: 15
J gene: TRBJ2-1
D gene: TRBD1
V gene: TRBV9

CDR3 protein: CASSELQGNQPQHF
CDR3 DNA: TGTGCCAGCAGTGAGCTCCAGGGAAATCAGCCCCAGCATTTT
CDR3 length: 14
J gene: TRBJ1-5
D gene: NA
V gene: TRBV2

CDR3 protein: CASSQDWGDDYGYTF
CDR3 DNA: TGTGCCAGCAGCCAAGATTGGGGTGACGACTATGGCTACACCTTC
CDR3 length: 15
J gene: TRBJ1-2
D gene: NA
V gene: TRBV4-2

CDR3 protein: CASSEAGRERNYGYTF
CDR3 DNA: TGTGCCAGCAGTGAAGCGGGGAGGGAGAGAAACTATGGCTACACCTTC
CDR3 length: 16
J gene: TRBJ1-2
D gene: NA
V gene: TRBV6-1

CDR3 protein: CASSRLPDRENIQYF
CDR3 DNA: TGTGCCAGCAGCCGCTTACCGGACAGGGAAAACATTCAGTACTTC
CDR3 length: 15
J gene: TRBJ2-4
D gene: TRBD1
V gene: TRBV6-1

CDR3 protein: CASSYRVGLFF
CDR3 DNA: TGTGCCAGCAGTTACAGGGTAGGACTGTTTTTT
CDR3 length: 11
J gene: TRBJ1-4
D gene: NA
V gene: TRBV2

CDR3 protein: CASSFSVGQANTKAYGYTF
CDR3 DNA: TGTGCCAGCAGTTTTTCGGTTGGACAGGCCAACACGAAAGCCTATGGCTACACCTTC
CDR3 length: 19
J gene: TRBJ1-2
D gene: TRBD1
V gene: TRBV27

CDR3 protein: CASSPSKAGYEQYF
CDR3 DNA: TGTGCCAGCAGCCCAAGTAAGGCGGGCTACGAGCAGTACTTC
CDR3 length: 14
J gene: TRBJ2-7
D gene: NA
V gene: TRBV7-6